This TCR beta chain was found in a study of cytomegalovirus exposure and HLA in healthy donors. This clone has only a few counts. The antigen remains undetermined. The PCR ran on 60 Vbeta and 13 Jbeta primers. Some clones are missing from TCRdb's copy, which holds only in-frame ones; the method was immunoSEQ multiplex PCR. Of about 190,000 clones listed, about 80% were seen once; the top ten hold about 3.4%. General study points: Rare sequences made up most TCRs, while some public TCRs were found in many donors. The study listed approximately 170 cytomegalovirus-associated TCR beta chains. Later analysis revealed greater clonal expansion in HLA-associated TCR beta chains than in equally common others.

The receptor was derived from a man aged 35-49 years in good health and CMV-seropositive. Sequencing was done on a sample of PBMCs.

CDR3 sequence: CASSNRAYGYTF. The DNA of the CDR3 is TGTGCCAGCAGTAACAGGGCTTATGGCTACACCTTC. The rearrangement links TRBV6-5 to TRBJ1-2; tentatively, D is TRBD1 (6 bases). Germline-derived CDR1 and CDR2 are MNHEY and SVGAGI. The length of the CDR3 is 12 residues. The V end lost 5 bases, the J end lost 5 bases, and 9 bases lay between the germline ends.